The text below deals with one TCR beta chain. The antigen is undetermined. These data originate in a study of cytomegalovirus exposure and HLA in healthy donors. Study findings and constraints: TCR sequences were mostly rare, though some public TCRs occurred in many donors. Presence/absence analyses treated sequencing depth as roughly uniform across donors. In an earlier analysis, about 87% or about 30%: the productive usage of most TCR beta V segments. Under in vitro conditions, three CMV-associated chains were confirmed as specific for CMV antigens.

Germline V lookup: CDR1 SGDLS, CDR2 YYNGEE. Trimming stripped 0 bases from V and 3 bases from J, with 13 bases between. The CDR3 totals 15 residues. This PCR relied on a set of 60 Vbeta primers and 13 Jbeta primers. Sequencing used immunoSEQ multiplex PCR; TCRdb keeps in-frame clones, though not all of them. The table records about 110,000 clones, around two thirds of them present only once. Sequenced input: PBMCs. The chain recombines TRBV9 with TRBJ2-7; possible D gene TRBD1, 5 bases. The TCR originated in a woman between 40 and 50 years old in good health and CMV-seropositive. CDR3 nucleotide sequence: TGTGCCAGCAGCGTAGGGGGCCCCCTGGGCTACGAGCAGTACTTC. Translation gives CASSVGGPLGYEQYF.